This T cell receptor (beta chain) was retrieved from a study of spatial heterogeneity in lung cancer. Whole-study context: Alpha-chain sequences were consistently detected in smaller numbers than beta-chain sequences.

About this clonotype itself: Its antigen is still unknown.

Overall study findings and caveats: Tumor TCRs that were ubiquitous and expanded showed up in blood more at resection than follow-up.

Using its own MiXCR run on the 5' RACE reads, TCRdb lists one record per CDR3 protein. In the table there are more than 80,000 distinct CDR3 sequences, over 9.5% of which are singletons. CDR1 is SGHTA and CDR2 is FQGNSA in the germline V gene. The CDR3 covers 16 residues. V lost 1 base and J 2 bases, leaving 15 bases between the germline ends. Time point described: sample taken at primary tumor resection. Donation came from approximately 69 patients with untreated early-stage non-small cell lung cancer. No cells were sorted before sequencing. The whole RNA sequenced was extracted from tumor, nontumor lung or frozen PBMC.

The receptor was derived from a male donor with early-stage non-small cell lung cancer. Sequencing was performed on PBMCs, taken at surgery. This chain connects TRBV7-2 to TRBJ2-7; D may be TRBD1 or TRBD2 (5 bases each). In DNA, the CDR3 is TGTGCCAGCAGCTTAGAAGGGACCTCAAGCGCCTACGAGCAGTACTTC. Residues: CASSLEGTSSAYEQYF.